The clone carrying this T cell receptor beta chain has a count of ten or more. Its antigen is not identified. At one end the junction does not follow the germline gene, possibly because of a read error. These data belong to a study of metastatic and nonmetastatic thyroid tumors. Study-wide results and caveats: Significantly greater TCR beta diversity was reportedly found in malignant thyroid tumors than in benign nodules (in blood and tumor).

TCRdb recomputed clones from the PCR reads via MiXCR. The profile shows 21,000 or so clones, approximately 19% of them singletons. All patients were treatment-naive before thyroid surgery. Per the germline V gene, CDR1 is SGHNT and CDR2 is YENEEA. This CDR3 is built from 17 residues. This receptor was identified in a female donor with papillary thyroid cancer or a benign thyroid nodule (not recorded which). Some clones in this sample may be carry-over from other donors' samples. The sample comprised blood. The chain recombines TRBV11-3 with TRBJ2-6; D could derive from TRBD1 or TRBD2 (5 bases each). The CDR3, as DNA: TGTGCCAGCAGCTCCCCTAGAGGGCACTCTGGGGCCGACGTCCTGACTTTC. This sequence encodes CASSSPRGHSGADVLTF.